This TCR beta chain was captured in a study of OX40 agonist ivuxolimab in advanced cancers. Study-level background: Previous treatment with anti-PD-1, anti-PD-L1 or anti-CTLA-4 therapy was allowed; less than 45% had received some. Partial responses occurred in three patients (one hepatocellular carcinoma, two cutaneous melanoma).

The repertoire was sequenced with immunoSEQ multiplex PCR; TCRdb's copy has only in-frame clones and lacks some. The sample lists approximately 79,000 clones, about nine tenths occurring once. Any history of autoimmune disease or systemic immunosuppression disqualified patients. The CDR3 covers 15 residues. J was trimmed by 4 bases and V by 7 bases; bases with no gene match: 6. The V gene's germline CDR1 is MNHEY and CDR2 SVGAGI. The chain couples TRBV6-5 to TRBJ2-3; 12 bases are a match to TRBD2. This specimen was CD4+ or CD8+ T cells sorted from blood, taken in a trial of the OX40 agonist ivuxolimab. This TCR was recovered from an adult with an advanced solid tumor such as melanoma, head and neck, liver or kidney cancer. The CDR3 loop is CASNPLAGGADTQYF. The CDR3 nucleotides are TGTGCCAGCAACCCACTAGCGGGGGGAGCAGATACGCAGTATTTT.